This paragraph covers one T cell receptor (beta chain) sequence. The antigen is unknown. The time point denotes: week 47, end of study. The study gave 300 ug of mutant IDH1 20-mer peptide per vaccine dose, with topical imiquimod. Scheduled for weeks 1, 3, 5, 7, 11, 15, 19 and 23, eight vaccinations were given to patients. Germline lookup yields CDR1 SGDLS and CDR2 YYNGEE. The CDR3 is 14 residues long. The J segment lost 8 bases and the V segment lost 3 bases, leaving 8 bases of the junction unmatched. Libraries were prepared by immunoSEQ multiplex PCR; TCRdb keeps only in-frame clonotypes and omits some of them. The sample gives about 34,000 clones, approximately 90% of which show up once; approximately 12% is in the top ten. This record belongs to a study of a mutant IDH1 vaccine in newly diagnosed glioma. About the research overall: The start of vaccination came 4-6 weeks after radiotherapy alone, or with temozolomide cycles. Patients previously underwent radiotherapy, temozolomide, or both, and most underwent both.

The specimen was PBMCs, collected from a glioma patient whose treatment included an IDH1 peptide vaccine. The V call is TRBV9, the J call TRBJ1-2; 9 positions agree with TRBD1. The source of this sequence is a woman aged 25 to 39 with glioma. For the CDR3, the DNA is TGTGCCAGCAGCGCAACTACCGGGACAGGGGGCTACACCTTC. Encoded protein: CASSATTGTGGYTF.